The 26 T cell receptor beta chains below all came from one sample that was sequenced in a study of cytomegalovirus exposure and HLA in healthy donors. The PCR was carried out with 60 Vbeta primers and 13 Jbeta primers. Sequencing used immunoSEQ multiplex PCR; TCRdb keeps in-frame clones, though not all of them. The data contain 35,000 to 40,000 clones, 70% to 85% of them singletons. The sequencing sample was made of PBMCs. The receptors were gathered from a man aged 25 to 40 in good health and CMV-seronegative.

As DNA, the CDR3 is TGTGCCAGCAGCCAAGAAAGCGGAGACTCCTACAATGAGCAGTTCTTC. Encoded protein: CASSQESGDSYNEQFF. The V gene is TRBV14, the J gene TRBJ2-1, with TRBD2 as a possible D gene (5 bases). Trimming stripped 0 bases from V and 0 bases from J, with 9 bases between. CDR3 length equals 16 residues. Germline V gives CDR1 SGHDN, CDR2 FVKESK.

About this clone itself: This specimen includes other DNA sequences encoding the same CDR3. This chain links TRBV19 with TRBJ2-1; no reliable D call. The V and J ends lost 4 bases and 0 bases respectively, with 7 bases between them. This CDR3 region has 14 residues. The V gene's germline CDR1 is LNHDA and CDR2 SQIVND (reference sequence). In nucleotides, the CDR3 is TGTGCCAGTAGTAGGCAGTACTCCTACAATGAGCAGTTCTTC. Protein product: CASSRQYSYNEQFF. Complete variable domain (other parts from reference TRBV19 and TRBJ2-1): DGGITQSPKYLFRKEGQNVTLSCEQNLNHDAMYWYRQDPGQGLRLIYYSQIVNDFQKGDIAEGYSVSREKKESFPLTVTSAQKNPTAFYLCASSRQYSYNEQFFGPGTRLTVL.

This sequence joins TRBV6-1 and TRBJ1-1, with D perhaps matching TRBD1 (5 bases). CDR1 and CDR2 from the germline V gene are MNHNS and SASEGT. The CDR3 extends over 14 amino acids. The V end was cut by 8 bases, the J end by 0 bases, with 13 bases between. CDR3 sequence (DNA): TGTGCCAGCCTAAGTTGGGGGGTGAACACTGAAGCTTTCTTT. It is translated as CASLSWGVNTEAFF.

The V call is TRBV5-1, the J call TRBJ2-7, with D perhaps matching TRBD1 (5 bases). Germline V gives CDR1 SGHRS, CDR2 YFSETQ. The V end was cut by 0 bases, the J end by 3 bases, with 10 bases between. The CDR3 loop spans 14 amino acids. In DNA, the CDR3 is TGCGCCAGCAGCTTGGCCTCGACAGACTACGAGCAGTACTTC. Its translation is CASSLASTDYEQYF.

CDR3 coding DNA: TGCGCCAGCAACCCTATAGCGGGGGGGAACACCGGGGAGCTGTTTTTT. This sequence encodes CASNPIAGGNTGELFF. V gene TRBV5-1 combines with J gene TRBJ2-2; 10 bases fit TRBD2. Germline V gene sequence: CDR1 SGHRS, CDR2 YFSETQ. With V trimmed by 6 bases and J by 1 base, 6 bases remained unmatched. The length of the CDR3 is 16 residues.

The V gene is TRBV15, the J gene TRBJ2-3, with D possibly being TRBD1 (6 bases). V was trimmed by 4 bases and J by 3 bases, leaving 14 bases between them. The germline V gene has CDR1 LNHNV and CDR2 YYDKDF (reference sequence). CDR3 length: 15 residues. The CDR3 sequence: CATSNSAGATDTQYF. CDR3 bases: TGTGCCACCAGCAATTCGGCAGGGGCAACAGATACGCAGTATTTT.

Points on this clone: Mismatch with germline at one junction end may stem from a read error. The rearrangement joins TRBV11-2 to TRBJ1-4; possibly TRBD1 for D (6 bases). The CDR3 length is 15 residues. Germline lookup yields CDR1 SGHAT and CDR2 FQNNGV. This CDR3 reads CASSLEQGPNEKLFF. CDR3 nucleotides: TGTGCCAGCAGCCTAGAACAGGGCCCTAATGAAAAACTGTTTTTT.

The chain joins TRBV6-5 to TRBJ2-1; 7 bases are shared with TRBD2. Germline-derived CDR1 and CDR2 are MNHEY and SVGAGI. This CDR3 region has 16 residues. With 0 bases clipped from V and 2 bases from J, the junction kept 4 bases outside the gene matches. Written as DNA, the CDR3 is TGTGCCAGCAGTTACTCCCCGGGAGGAGCCTACAATGAGCAGTTCTTC. Its protein is CASSYSPGGAYNEQFF.

The chain recombines TRBV27 with TRBJ1-5; 9 nucleotides agree with TRBD1. There are 15 residues in the CDR3. Germline V lookup: CDR1 MNHEY, CDR2 SMNVEV (reference sequence). J was trimmed by 1 base and V by 5 bases; bases with no gene match: 3. In DNA, the CDR3 is TGTGCCAGCAGTCCTGGGACAGGGAGCAATCAGCCCCAGCATTTT. Amino acid sequence: CASSPGTGSNQPQHF.

About this clone itself: The junction departs from germline at one end; a sequencing error may be responsible. Other DNA sequences in the sample encode the same CDR3. The chain recombines TRBV2 with TRBJ1-3; 9 bases map to TRBD1. The CDR3 is 16 residues long. Per germline, CDR1 SNHLY and CDR2 FYNNEI. The CDR3 DNA reads TGTGCCAGCATAGGGGACAGGGTGGAATCTGGAAACACCATATATTTC. This codes for CASIGDRVESGNTIYF.

The rearrangement joins TRBV5-1 to TRBJ2-1; 11 bases align to TRBD2. The CDR3 length is 16 residues. The V segment lost 4 bases and the J segment 11 bases; nucleotides outside the gene matches: 14. Germline CDR1 SGHRS, CDR2 YFSETQ. In DNA form, the CDR3 reads TGCGCCAGCAGCCCTCCGATACTTGGACTAGCGGGCAAGCAGTTCTTC. Translation gives CASSPPILGLAGKQFF.

The chain couples TRBV23-1 to TRBJ2-6; TRBD1 aligns across 11 bases. TRBV23-1 is an ORF; its function is uncertain. V was pared by 0 bases and J by 6 bases, with 16 bases of the junction left unmatched. This CDR3 has 21 residues. The CDR3 DNA is TGCGCCAGCAGTCAATCCGTCAGGCCGGACAGGGGGCGAATAGAGGCCAACGTCCTGACTTTC. Translation: CASSQSVRPDRGRIEANVLTF.

J is TRBJ2-1 and V is TRBV7-9; 7 bases line up with TRBD2. This CDR3 is built from 18 residues. Trimming cost V 4 bases and J 3 bases; bases outside gene matches: 15. Germline CDR1 SEHNR, CDR2 FQNEAQ (reference sequence). CDR3 nucleotides: TGTGCCAGCAGCTACCTCAGAGGGCGGCAGCGGGACTACAATGAGCAGTTCTTC. Amino acid sequence: CASSYLRGRQRDYNEQFF.

In DNA, the CDR3 is TGTGCCAGCAGCCAGACTAGCGGGGGGACAGATACGCAGTATTTT. Translating it yields CASSQTSGGTDTQYF. V is TRBV6-4 and J is TRBJ2-3, with 13 bases matching TRBD2. The CDR3 loop spans 15 amino acids. J lost 3 bases, V lost 6 bases, and 3 bases had no gene match. Germline V lookup: CDR1 MRHNA, CDR2 SNTAGT.

This clone has only a few counts. This chain uses TRBV7-9 with TRBJ1-2; 8 nucleotides line up with TRBD1. J was trimmed by 4 bases and V by 5 bases; bases with no gene match: 9. Germline-derived CDR1 and CDR2 are SEHNR and FQNEAQ (reference sequence). This CDR3 is built from 15 residues. CDR3 protein: CASSPGTGIVYGYTF. The CDR3 DNA reads TGTGCCAGCAGCCCCGGGACAGGCATTGTCTATGGCTACACCTTC.

Note on this clone: The junction departs from germline at one end; a sequencing error may be responsible. The rearrangement uses TRBV6-1 and TRBJ1-2; 9 bases are shared with TRBD1. The CDR3 is made up of 14 amino acids. CDR1 is MNHNS, CDR2 SASEGT, per germline. CDR3 protein: CASSAGTGNYGYPF. CDR3 coding DNA: TGTGCCAGCAGTGCCGGGACAGGGAACTATGGCTACCCCTTC.

J is TRBJ2-7 and V is TRBV4-1; 11 bases are a match to TRBD1. The CDR3 has 15 residues. Germline lookup yields CDR1 MGHRA and CDR2 YSYEKL. V gave up 1 base and J gave up 5 bases; unmatched junction bases: 4. CDR3 protein: CASSQGTGGRDEQYF. The CDR3 DNA reads TGCGCCAGCAGCCAAGGGACAGGGGGCCGCGACGAGCAGTACTTC.

A note on this clone: Germline and junction disagree at one end, which may indicate a read error. The chain couples TRBV27 to TRBJ1-2; 8 bases align to TRBD1. Germline loops: CDR1 MNHEY, CDR2 SMNVEV (reference sequence). The CDR3 runs 15 residues. The CDR3 spells CASRPGQGEHYGYPF. The DNA of the CDR3 is TGTGCCAGCAGACCCGGACAGGGCGAACACTATGGCTACCCCTTC.

The genes are TRBV28 and TRBJ2-2, with a weak D call TRBD2 (7 bases). The V gene lost 5 bases and the J gene lost 7 bases, with 14 bases spanning the gap. The CDR3 covers 14 residues. CDR1 is MDHEN and CDR2 is SYDVKM in the germline V gene. DNA of the CDR3: TGTGCCAGCAGTCGAGAGGGGGGGATCGGGGAGCTGTTTTTT. It translates to CASSREGGIGELFF.

The chain employs TRBV6-5 and TRBJ1-1; 8 nucleotides match TRBD1. Germline assignment: CDR1 MNHEY and CDR2 SVGAGI. V was clipped by 2 bases and J by 7 bases; unmatched bases: 9. This CDR3 region has 15 residues. The CDR3 bases are TGTGCCAGCAGTTACACGGACAGGGCGAATCGTGAAGCTTTCTTT. Its translation: CASSYTDRANREAFF.

The chain has TRBV27 and TRBJ1-2; 7 bases align to TRBD1. The CDR3 is 15 residues long. The V gene end was trimmed by 3 bases and the J gene end by 4 bases; junction bases not matched to a gene: 8. CDR1 is MNHEY, CDR2 SMNVEV, per germline (reference sequence). This CDR3 reads CASSLSLGGSYGYTF. The CDR3 DNA is TGTGCCAGCAGTTTGTCCCTAGGGGGCAGCTATGGCTACACCTTC.

The CDR3, as DNA: TGTGCCAGCAGCTTAGGGACAGGGAACACTGAAGCTTTCTTT. The encoded protein is CASSLGTGNTEAFF. This chain uses TRBV7-3 with TRBJ1-1, with 8 positions matching TRBD1. Looked up from germline, CDR1 is SGHTA and CDR2 is FQGTGA. V lost 2 bases, J lost 1 base, and 0 bases stayed unmatched. This CDR3 spans 14 amino acids.

V and J are TRBV6-5 and TRBJ1-6, with D possibly TRBD1 on 6 matching bases. The CDR3 consists of 14 residues. Trimming cost V 6 bases and J 7 bases, with 13 bases left between them. Germline-derived CDR1 and CDR2 are MNHEY and SVGAGI. The CDR3 coding sequence is TGTGCCAGCAGGCAGGACAGTCAAAATTCACCCCTCCACTTT. Translation gives CASRQDSQNSPLHF.

The chain is built from TRBV19 and TRBJ1-5, with 7 nucleotides matching TRBD1. With V trimmed by 2 bases and J by 5 bases, 6 bases remained unmatched. Looked up from germline, CDR1 is LNHDA and CDR2 is SQIVND (reference sequence). This CDR3 spans 15 amino acids. As DNA, the CDR3 is TGTGCCAGTAGTATATTTGGAGGGGGCCATCAGCCCCAGCATTTT. Its protein is CASSIFGGGHQPQHF.

This rearrangement joins TRBV30 to TRBJ1-3; D is possibly TRBD1 (5 bases). The CDR3 totals 14 residues. V lost 5 bases and J lost 3, with 14 bases in between. Per the germline V gene, CDR1 is GTSNPN and CDR2 is SVGIG (reference sequence). The CDR3 sequence: CAWAATGYGNTIYF. DNA for the CDR3: TGTGCCTGGGCAGCCACAGGTTATGGAAACACCATATATTTT.

This clone was seen more than once but under ten times. The gene calls are TRBV27 and TRBJ2-1, with a weak D call TRBD1 (5 bases). The CDR3 is 20 residues long. The V and J ends lost 2 bases and 4 bases respectively, with 27 bases between them. Germline V gene sequence: CDR1 MNHEY, CDR2 SMNVEV (reference sequence). This chain's CDR3 is CASSLGPGSALLLGYNEQFF. CDR3 bases: TGTGCCAGCAGTTTAGGGCCAGGGTCGGCTTTACTCCTCGGGTACAATGAGCAGTTCTTC.